This TCR beta chain was sequenced for a study of T-cell reconstitution after alpha-beta-depleted transplantation in children. Study-wide findings and caveats: Among T cells one year after transplant, newly produced cells accounted for most counts and diversity. Approximately two months post-transplant, alpha-beta T cells reportedly originated from several hundred expanded graft clones. In some patients, recipient T cells and intrathymic progenitors surviving conditioning explained high day-60 diversity.

This clonotype was seen many times. Its cognate antigen is unknown. A library of TCRbeta sequences, prepared with unique molecular identifiers, was generated. TCRdb passed the PCR reads through MiXCR, listing each CDR3 protein once. The table includes hundreds of thousands of distinct CDR3 sequences, 15% to 20% detected once. From germline, CDR1 is SNHLY and CDR2 FYNNEI. This CDR3 comprises 14 residues. V lost 6 bases, J lost 0 bases, and 9 bases lay in between. Sequenced material: PBMCs, mostly from graft donor cells, taken 360 days after TCRalphabeta/CD19-depleted stem cell transplant. The rearrangement joins TRBV2 to TRBJ1-5; a weak D match, TRBD1 (5 bases). This clonotype originated in a boy in the first two years of life who had a stem cell transplant for Wiskott-Aldrich syndrome, so the T cells may come from the graft donor. CDR3 nucleotide sequence: TGTGCCAGCAGCAGACAGTATAGCAATCAGCCCCAGCATTTT. Translation gives CASSRQYSNQPQHF.